What follows is one T cell receptor beta chain and its context. Antigen: not known. The data stem from a study of shared clonotypes between healthy human individuals. Study results and limitations: Against clonotypes common to all four donors, non-shared ones had lower generation probabilities. Sharing across a few donors was seen in 4% to 6.5% of naive CD4 clonotypes.

Between the trimmed V and J ends, which lost 6 bases and 1 base, there was a span of 10 bases. The germline CDR1 and CDR2 sequences are MDHEN and SYDVKM. The CDR3 is 14 residues long. Method: immunoSEQ multiplex PCR; TCRdb's copy keeps in-frame clones and lacks some. The table includes a few million clones, approximately 93% detected once. The TCR originated in a man aged 18-30 years in good health. Some clones in this sample may be carry-over from other donors' samples. The sample was naive CD4+ T cells from PBMCs. The subset was: CD45RA+ positively selected. The chain employs TRBV28 and TRBJ2-4; perhaps D is TRBD1 or TRBD2 (5 bases each). CDR3 DNA sequence: TGTGCCAGCAGCGGGTGGGGGGCCAAAAACATTCAGTACTTC. Translated: CASSGWGAKNIQYF.